Sequencing of this TCR beta chain was carried out in a study of T-cell reconstitution after alpha-beta-depleted transplantation in children. This CDR3 is built from 14 residues. CDR1 is SGHRS, CDR2 YFSETQ, per germline. V was clipped by 0 bases and J by 6 bases; unmatched bases: 3. Study observations and caveats: Expanded clones from the graft, numbering several hundred, reportedly supplied alpha-beta T cells about two months after transplant. Once a year had passed after transplant, T-cell counts and diversity came mostly from newly produced T cells.

TCRbeta library construction was performed incorporating unique molecular identifiers. TCRdb passed the PCR reads through MiXCR, listing each CDR3 protein once. Of almost 600,000 distinct CDR3 sequences detected, 25% to 30% appear once; the ten largest clones hold under 45%. In regard to this clonotype: Antigen specificity is unknown.

Sample: PBMCs, taken before TCRalphabeta/CD19-depleted stem cell transplant. This chain links TRBV5-1 with TRBJ2-1; 7 nucleotides agree with TRBD2. The clonotype was recovered from a boy younger than two with Wiskott-Aldrich syndrome, due to receive a stem cell transplant. The chain's CDR3 is CASSLATSSNEQFF. CDR3 in DNA: TGCGCCAGCAGCTTGGCGACTAGCTCCAATGAGCAGTTCTTC. Full variable domain (remainder filled in from reference TRBV5-1 and TRBJ2-1): KAGVTQTPRYLIKTRGQQVTLSCSPISGHRSVSWYQQTPGQGLQFLFEYFSETQRNKGNFPGRFSGRQFSNSRSEMNVSTLELGDSALYLCASSLATSSNEQFFGPGTRLTVL.